This T cell receptor beta chain was captured by sequencing in a study of shared clonotypes between healthy human individuals. As for the study in general: The plates for each donor numbered three CD4 naive, three CD4 memory, two CD8 naive and one CD8 memory.

Measured with immunoSEQ multiplex PCR; TCRdb has only the in-frame clones, and not every one. The repertoire holds roughly 2.5 million clones, with over 85% as singletons. The count of this clone is one. Trimming shortened V by 5 bases and J by 3 bases, and 13 bases separated the two germline ends. Germline CDR1 SGHRS, CDR2 YFSETQ. This CDR3 region has 14 residues. This clonotype originated in a man in his late teens or twenties in good health. The sequenced sample was naive CD4+ T cells sorted from blood. Subset specified: CD45RA+ positively selected. This chain connects TRBV5-1 to TRBJ2-3; D is possibly TRBD2 (5 bases). CDR3 in amino acids: CASRWGVGTDTQYF. The DNA of the CDR3 is TGCGCCAGCAGATGGGGAGTTGGGACAGATACGCAGTATTTT.